This T cell receptor beta chain comes out of a study of cytomegalovirus exposure and HLA in healthy donors. Study-wide context: HLA-typed donors were the source of roughly 85 million unique TCRs held in an early data release. Study findings and constraints: Researchers catalogued approximately 170 TCR beta chains as cytomegalovirus-associated.

For this clone: Its antigen is unidentified.

There were likely unrecorded immune exposures, though donors were nominally healthy when sampled. A multiplex PCR was run with 60 Vbeta primers and 13 Jbeta primers. In the original processing: Later analysis identified 80 million to 85 million unique TCR beta chains, 9 million to 13 million shared. The protocol was immunoSEQ multiplex PCR, while the TCRdb copy is restricted to in-frame clones and leaves out a portion. Clone size and the V and J calls come from that table; the DNA yielded D and trimming. Counted here are 65,000 to 100,000 clones, approximately 79% occurring once; the ten biggest clones make up about 6.4%. V shed 11 bases and J shed 5 bases, with 12 bases lying between them. Germline-derived CDR1 and CDR2 are MDHEN and SYDVKM. There are 11 residues in the CDR3.

This clonotype was sampled from a female donor in good health and CMV-seronegative. The sample was PBMCs. The gene calls are TRBV28 and TRBJ1-2, with D unclear. CDR3 in DNA: TGTGCCTGCGGTCCACTATATGGCTACACCTTC. It specifies CACGPLYGYTF.